This T cell receptor beta chain was captured by sequencing in a study of neurological immune-mediated disorders. This clonotype was detected many times. Its antigen remains unidentified. 5'RACE with 10-nucleotide random UMIs generated the cDNA. Over 200 million TCR-beta sequences, together covering 15-18 subjects, were produced by every individual sequencing run that was carried out. TCRdb independently ran MiXCR on the 5' RACE reads; one entry per CDR3 protein. The table lists roughly 100,000 distinct CDR3 sequences, under 14% of them singletons. V gave up 5 bases and J gave up 4 bases, with 12 bases separating them. This CDR3 region has 13 residues. From germline, CDR1 is SGHTA and CDR2 FQGNSA. Overall study findings and caveats: The absence of any CDR3 amino acid sequence shared by expanded clones across subjects suggests that repertoires were private in all groups. Multiple sclerosis patients had less TCR clonal expansion than even healthy controls, unlike HTLV-1-associated myelopathy.

Time point denoted: longitudinal time-point 3. The sequencing input was PBMCs. The sequence was obtained from a female donor with HTLV-1-associated myelopathy (HAM/TSP). The genes are TRBV7-2 and TRBJ2-7; D is uncertain. The CDR3 nucleotides read TGTGCCAGCAGCCGATTCCCGGCGTACGAGCAGTACTTC. It encodes CASSRFPAYEQYF.